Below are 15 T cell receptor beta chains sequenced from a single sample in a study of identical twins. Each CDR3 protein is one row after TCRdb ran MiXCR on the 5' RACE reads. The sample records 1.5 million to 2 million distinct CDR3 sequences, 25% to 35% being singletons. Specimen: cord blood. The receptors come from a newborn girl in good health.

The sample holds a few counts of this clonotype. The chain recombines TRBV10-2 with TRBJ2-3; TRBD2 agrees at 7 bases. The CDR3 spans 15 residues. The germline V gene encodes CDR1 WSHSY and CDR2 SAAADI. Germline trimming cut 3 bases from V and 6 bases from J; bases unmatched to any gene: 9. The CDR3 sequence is CASSDPTSSIDTQYF. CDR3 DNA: TGCGCCAGCAGTGACCCGACTAGCTCGATCGATACGCAGTATTTT.

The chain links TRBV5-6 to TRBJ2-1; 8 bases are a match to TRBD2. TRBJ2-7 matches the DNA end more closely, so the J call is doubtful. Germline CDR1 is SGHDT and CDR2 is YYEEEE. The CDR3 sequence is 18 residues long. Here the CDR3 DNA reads TGTGCCAGCAGCCCGACTAGCGACACCTCTAGCTCCTACAATGAGCAGTACTTC. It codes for CASSPTSDTSSSYNEQYF.

The CDR3 coding sequence is TGTGCCAGCAGCTCTCTTGGGACACCAGGGGGCTACACCTTC. Translating gives CASSSLGTPGGYTF. The chain joins TRBV5-4 to TRBJ1-2, with a tentative D call TRBD1 (6 bases). Between the trimmed V and J ends, which lost 3 bases and 8 bases, there was a span of 17 bases. CDR3 length: 14 amino acids. The germline V gene has CDR1 SGHNT and CDR2 YYREEE (reference sequence).

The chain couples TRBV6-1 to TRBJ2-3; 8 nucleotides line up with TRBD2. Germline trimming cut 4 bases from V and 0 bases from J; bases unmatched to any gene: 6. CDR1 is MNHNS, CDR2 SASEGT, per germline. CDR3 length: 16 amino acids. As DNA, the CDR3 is TGTGCCAGCAGTGCCCGACTAGCGACTAGCACAGATACGCAGTATTTT. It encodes CASSARLATSTDTQYF.

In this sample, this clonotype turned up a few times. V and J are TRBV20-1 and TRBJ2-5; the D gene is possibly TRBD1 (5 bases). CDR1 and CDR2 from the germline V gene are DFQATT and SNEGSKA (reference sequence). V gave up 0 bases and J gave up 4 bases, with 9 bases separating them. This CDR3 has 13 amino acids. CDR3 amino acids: CSARDHRGETQYF. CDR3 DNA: TGCAGTGCTAGAGATCATAGGGGAGAGACCCAGTACTTC.

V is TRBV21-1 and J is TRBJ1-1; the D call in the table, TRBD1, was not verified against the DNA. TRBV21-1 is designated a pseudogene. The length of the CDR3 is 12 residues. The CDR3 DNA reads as TGTGCCAGCCCAAAAAGGGGGGCTGAAGCTTTCTTT. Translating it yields CASPKRGAEAFF.

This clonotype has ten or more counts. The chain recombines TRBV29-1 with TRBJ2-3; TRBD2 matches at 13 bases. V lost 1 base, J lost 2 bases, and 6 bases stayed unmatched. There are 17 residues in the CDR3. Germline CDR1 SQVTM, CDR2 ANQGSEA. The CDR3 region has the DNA TGCAGCGTTGAAGGAAGGACTAGCGGGAGTAACACAGATACGCAGTATTTT. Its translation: CSVEGRTSGSNTDTQYF.

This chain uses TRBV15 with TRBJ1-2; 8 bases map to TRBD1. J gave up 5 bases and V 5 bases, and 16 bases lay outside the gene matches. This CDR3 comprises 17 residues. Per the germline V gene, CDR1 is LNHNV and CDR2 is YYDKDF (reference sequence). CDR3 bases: TGTGCCACCAGCGGAAAGTACAGGGGGACCGTGGAATATGGCTACACCTTC. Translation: CATSGKYRGTVEYGYTF.

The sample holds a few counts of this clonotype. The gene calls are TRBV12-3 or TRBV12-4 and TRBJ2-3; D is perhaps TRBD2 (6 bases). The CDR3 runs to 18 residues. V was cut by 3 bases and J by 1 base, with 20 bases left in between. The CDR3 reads CASSLEGPEGRRTDTQYF. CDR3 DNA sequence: TGTGCCAGCAGTTTGGAGGGGCCCGAAGGGCGACGCACAGATACGCAGTATTTT.

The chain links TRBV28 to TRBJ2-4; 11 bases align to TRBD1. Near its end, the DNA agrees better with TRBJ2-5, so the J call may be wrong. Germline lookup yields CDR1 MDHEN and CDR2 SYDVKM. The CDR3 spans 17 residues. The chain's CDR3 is CASSPGQGALLGETQYF. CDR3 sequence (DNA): TGTGCCAGCAGCCCCGGACAGGGGGCGCTTTTGGGGGAGACCCAGTACTTC.

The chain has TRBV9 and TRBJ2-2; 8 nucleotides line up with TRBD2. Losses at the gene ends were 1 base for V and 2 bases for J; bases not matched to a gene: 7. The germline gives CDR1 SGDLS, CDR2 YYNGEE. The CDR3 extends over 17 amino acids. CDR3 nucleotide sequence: TGTGCCAGCAGCGTAACGGCTAGCGGGCCCAACACCGGGGAGCTGTTTTTT. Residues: CASSVTASGPNTGELFF.

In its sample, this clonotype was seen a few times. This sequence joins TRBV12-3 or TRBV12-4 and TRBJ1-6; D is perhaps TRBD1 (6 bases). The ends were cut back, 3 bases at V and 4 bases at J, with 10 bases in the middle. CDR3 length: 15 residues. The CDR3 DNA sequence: TGTGCCAGCAGTTTTGTACAGGGATATAATTCACCCCTCCACTTT. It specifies CASSFVQGYNSPLHF.

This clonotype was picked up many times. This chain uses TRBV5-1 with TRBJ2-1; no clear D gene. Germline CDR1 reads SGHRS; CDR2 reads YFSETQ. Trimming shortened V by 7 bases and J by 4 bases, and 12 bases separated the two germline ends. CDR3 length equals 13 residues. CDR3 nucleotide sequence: TGCGCCAGCGGGGAACTTACTTACAATGAGCAGTTCTTC. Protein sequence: CASGELTYNEQFF.

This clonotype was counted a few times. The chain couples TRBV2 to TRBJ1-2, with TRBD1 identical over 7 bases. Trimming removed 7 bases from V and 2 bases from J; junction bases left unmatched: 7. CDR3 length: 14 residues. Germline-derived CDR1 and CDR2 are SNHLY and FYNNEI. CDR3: CASNGRGGNYGYTF. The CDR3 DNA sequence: TGTGCCAGCAATGGAAGAGGGGGCAACTATGGCTACACCTTC.

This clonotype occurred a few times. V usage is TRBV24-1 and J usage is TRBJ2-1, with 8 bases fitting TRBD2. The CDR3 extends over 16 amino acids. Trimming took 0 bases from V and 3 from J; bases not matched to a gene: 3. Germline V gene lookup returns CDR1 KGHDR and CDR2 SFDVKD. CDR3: CATSDLTSGVYNEQFF. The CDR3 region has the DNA TGTGCCACCAGTGATTTGACTAGCGGTGTCTACAATGAGCAGTTCTTC.